The table lists the clone carrying this T cell receptor beta chain with a few counts. What it recognizes is unknown. These data belong to a study of cytomegalovirus exposure and HLA in healthy donors. The PCR had 60 Vbeta and 13 Jbeta primers. The assay was immunoSEQ multiplex PCR, and TCRdb's table has in-frame clones only and misses some. There are about 190,000 clones in the sample; approximately 11% occur only once, and 7.8% lies in the top ten. The CDR3 totals 13 residues. V lost 5 bases to trimming and J lost 10 bases, with 12 bases between them. Germline V gives CDR1 MNHEY, CDR2 SVGAGI. Healthy bone marrow donors made up the donor group. General study points: In a later analysis, parvovirus B19, influenza, CMV and Epstein-Barr virus appeared linked to several top co-occurrence clusters. Association of a missense DCLRE1C variant with TCR beta V- and J-gene trimming was reported in a later analysis. Exclusion as indistinguishable affected some V segments, including TRBV6-2 and TRBV6-3.

This sequence was found in a man aged 50 to 60 in good health and CMV-seropositive. Sequences were obtained from PBMCs. This chain links TRBV6-5 with TRBJ1-6; unclear D gene. CDR3 nucleotide sequence: TGTGCCAGCAGTCCCTATGAAAACTCACCCCTCCACTTT. Translation gives CASSPYENSPLHF.